This is a list of T cell receptor beta chains from one sample in a study of blood T cells in healthy people across ages. TCRdb analysed the 5' RACE reads with MiXCR anew, one entry per CDR3 protein. The sample lists approximately 800,000 distinct CDR3 sequences, 62% seen once, with around 30% in the top ten. The specimen sequenced was blood. Receptor source: a man aged 25 to 40 in good health. The CDR3 runs from the conserved cysteine through the conserved F or W. A D gene is named only where the DNA matches it firmly. Clone size is given for some rows only: seen once, a few or many times, or a class if the clone is expanded.

V,D,size,J,DNA,CDR3
TRBV12-3/TRBV12-4,NA,few,TRBJ2-5,TGTGCCAGCAGTTTTACCGCAGAGACCCAGTACTTC,CASSFTAETQYF
TRBV20-1,TRBD2,many,TRBJ2-3,TGCAGTGCTAGCCTGGCGGGGGAAACAGATACGCAGTATTTT,CSASLAGETDTQYF
TRBV7-9,TRBD1,NA,TRBJ2-5,TGTGCCAGCAGCTTAACGGACAGGCATATAGAGACCCAGTACTTC,CASSLTDRHIETQYF
TRBV5-1,TRBD2,NA,TRBJ2-3,TGCGCCAGCAGCTTGGTGCTAGCGGGGGCCAGAGAGACGCAGTATTTT,CASSLVLAGARETQYF
TRBV5-4,NA,NA,TRBJ2-3,TGTGCCAGCAGCTTGGCACAGGGCCGCACAGATACGCAGTATTTT,CASSLAQGRTDTQYF
TRBV7-8,NA,few,TRBJ2-5,TGTGCCAGCAGCTTATGGCTCATGGCAAATCAAGAGACCCAGTACTTC,CASSLWLMANQETQYF
TRBV20-1,NA,NA,TRBJ1-2,TGCAGCTACGGGGGGAGTTATGGCTACACCTTC,CSYGGSYGYTF
TRBV12-3/TRBV12-4,TRBD1,NA,TRBJ2-1,TGTGCCAGCAGTTTTGGGACAGGGGGCGGCGATGAGCAGTTCTTC,CASSFGTGGGDEQFF
TRBV20-1,NA,NA,TRBJ2-7,TGCAGTGCTGCAGGGCTGCACTACGAGCAGTACTTC,CSAAGLHYEQYF
TRBV7-3,NA,few,TRBJ2-7,TGTGCCAGCAGCTTCACGGCAGGGGGGGACTACGAGCAGTACTTC,CASSFTAGGDYEQYF
TRBV12-3/TRBV12-4,NA,NA,TRBJ2-5,TGTGCCAGCACCCGGACTGTCGGCGGGACCCAGTACTTC,CASTRTVGGTQYF
TRBV27,NA,NA,TRBJ1-4,TGTGCCAGCAGGTTGTCGGGGCGCGAGTTAACTAATGAAAAACTGTTTTTT,CASRLSGRELTNEKLFF
TRBV4-3,NA,NA,TRBJ2-7,TGCGCCAGCAGCCAAGATCTGTGGGGGGAGCAGTACTTC,CASSQDLWGEQYF
TRBV28,TRBD2,NA,TRBJ2-7,TGTGCCAGCATCGCGACTAGCCTTACCTACGAGCAGTACTTC,CASIATSLTYEQYF
TRBV19,NA,NA,TRBJ1-4,TGTGCCAGCGTACCGACAACTAATGAAAAACTGTTTTTT,CASVPTTNEKLFF
TRBV29-1,NA,NA,TRBJ2-3,TGCAGCGCCGGATTTTCTAGCACAGATACGCAGTATTTT,CSAGFSSTDTQYF
TRBV2,NA,NA,TRBJ2-6,TGTGCCAGCAGGGCAGAGAGTAGTGGGGCCAACGTCCTGACTTTC,CASRAESSGANVLTF
TRBV5-1,NA,few,TRBJ2-3,TGTGCCAGCAGCTTAGCCAGGGGCGGGGATACGCAGTATTTT,CASSLARGGDTQYF
TRBV7-8,NA,NA,TRBJ2-7,TGTGCCAGCAGCCCCCGGGCCGGGCGGTTCAGCTCCCACGAGCAGTACTTC,CASSPRAGRFSSHEQYF
TRBV10-3,TRBD2,NA,TRBJ2-1,TGTGCCATCAGTGAGTCGACTCGAGCGGGGGGCGGCGATGAGCAGTTCTTC,CAISESTRAGGGDEQFF
TRBV24-1,NA,NA,TRBJ2-1,TGTGCCATAGGCGCCGGGGCCCTTCACAATGAGCAGTTCTTC,CAIGAGALHNEQFF
TRBV9,NA,few,TRBJ2-1,TGTGCCAGCAGCTCAGGGTTCGGGCAGTTCTTC,CASSSGFGQFF
TRBV7-2,NA,many,TRBJ2-1,TGTGCCAGCAGCTTACCGGGAACCGAGCAGTTCTTC,CASSLPGTEQFF
TRBV4-3,NA,few,TRBJ1-2,TGCGCCAGCAGCCAAGGGGATGGAGATGGCTACACCTTC,CASSQGDGDGYTF
TRBV12-3/TRBV12-4,NA,NA,TRBJ2-4,TGTGCCAGCAGTTATGGGGACCCTTGGGCCAAAAACATTCAGTACTTC,CASSYGDPWAKNIQYF
TRBV2,TRBD1,NA,TRBJ1-1,TGTGCCAGTGGGACAGGGGGGGCGACTGAAGCTTTCTTT,CASGTGGATEAFF
TRBV12-3/TRBV12-4,TRBD2,NA,TRBJ2-4,TGTGCCAGCAGTGGGAGGGCGAGGGCCAAAAACATTCAGTACTTC,CASSGRARAKNIQYF
TRBV29-1,TRBD1,NA,TRBJ2-7,TGCAGCGCCCGGCCGGGACAGGGGAGCAACGAGCAGTACTTC,CSARPGQGSNEQYF
TRBV7-6,NA,few,TRBJ1-2,TGTGCCAGCAGCTTAAGTAGAAGGGAGGAAGCGCAAGGCTACACCTTC,CASSLSRREEAQGYTF
TRBV7-2,NA,NA,TRBJ1-6,TGTGCCAGCAGCTTACACCTGGGACGTAATTCACCCCTCCACTTT,CASSLHLGRNSPLHF
TRBV28,NA,NA,TRBJ2-3,TGTGCCAGCAGTCCTATCCTGACAAGCACAGATACGCAGTATTTT,CASSPILTSTDTQYF
TRBV7-2,TRBD1,NA,TRBJ2-1,TGTGCCAGCAGCTTAGGTGGACAGGAGGCGCGTGAGCAGTTCTTC,CASSLGGQEAREQFF
TRBV5-1,TRBD1,NA,TRBJ2-2,TGCGCCAGCAGCCAGGGGGACACCGACACCGGGGAGCCGTTTTTT,CASSQGDTDTGEPFF
TRBV9,NA,NA,TRBJ2-1,TGTGCCAGCAGCGTAGCAGGGATCGATGAGCAGTTCTTC,CASSVAGIDEQFF
TRBV14,TRBD2,NA,TRBJ2-1,TGTGCCAGCAGCCCCCGACTAGCGGGGGCCGGGGATGAGCAGTTCTTC,CASSPRLAGAGDEQFF
TRBV25-1,TRBD2,NA,TRBJ2-3,TGTGCCAGCACCCCAGGGAGGGAGTTGGCAGATACGCAGTATTTT,CASTPGRELADTQYF
TRBV20-1,NA,NA,TRBJ2-5,TGCAGTGCTAGCCCTGGGGGGAATGGAGAGACCCAGTACTTC,CSASPGGNGETQYF
TRBV4-3,TRBD1,NA,TRBJ2-7,TGCGCCAGCAGCCAAGACAGGGGGATATCCTACGAGCAGTACTTC,CASSQDRGISYEQYF
TRBV12-3/TRBV12-4,TRBD1,few,TRBJ2-7,TGTGCCAGCAGTTTAACAGGGGGCATGTCCTACGAGCAGTACTTC,CASSLTGGMSYEQYF
TRBV5-5,NA,NA,TRBJ1-4,TGTGCCAGCAGACGCGGCTCGGTGAATGAAAAACTGTTTTTT,CASRRGSVNEKLFF
TRBV6-1,NA,few,TRBJ2-5,TGTGCCATGGGTCCGGGGACCCAGTACTTC,CAMGPGTQYF
TRBV24-1,NA,few,TRBJ2-6,TGTGCCTCTGGGTCATACTCCTCTGGGGCCAACGTCCTGACTTTC,CASGSYSSGANVLTF